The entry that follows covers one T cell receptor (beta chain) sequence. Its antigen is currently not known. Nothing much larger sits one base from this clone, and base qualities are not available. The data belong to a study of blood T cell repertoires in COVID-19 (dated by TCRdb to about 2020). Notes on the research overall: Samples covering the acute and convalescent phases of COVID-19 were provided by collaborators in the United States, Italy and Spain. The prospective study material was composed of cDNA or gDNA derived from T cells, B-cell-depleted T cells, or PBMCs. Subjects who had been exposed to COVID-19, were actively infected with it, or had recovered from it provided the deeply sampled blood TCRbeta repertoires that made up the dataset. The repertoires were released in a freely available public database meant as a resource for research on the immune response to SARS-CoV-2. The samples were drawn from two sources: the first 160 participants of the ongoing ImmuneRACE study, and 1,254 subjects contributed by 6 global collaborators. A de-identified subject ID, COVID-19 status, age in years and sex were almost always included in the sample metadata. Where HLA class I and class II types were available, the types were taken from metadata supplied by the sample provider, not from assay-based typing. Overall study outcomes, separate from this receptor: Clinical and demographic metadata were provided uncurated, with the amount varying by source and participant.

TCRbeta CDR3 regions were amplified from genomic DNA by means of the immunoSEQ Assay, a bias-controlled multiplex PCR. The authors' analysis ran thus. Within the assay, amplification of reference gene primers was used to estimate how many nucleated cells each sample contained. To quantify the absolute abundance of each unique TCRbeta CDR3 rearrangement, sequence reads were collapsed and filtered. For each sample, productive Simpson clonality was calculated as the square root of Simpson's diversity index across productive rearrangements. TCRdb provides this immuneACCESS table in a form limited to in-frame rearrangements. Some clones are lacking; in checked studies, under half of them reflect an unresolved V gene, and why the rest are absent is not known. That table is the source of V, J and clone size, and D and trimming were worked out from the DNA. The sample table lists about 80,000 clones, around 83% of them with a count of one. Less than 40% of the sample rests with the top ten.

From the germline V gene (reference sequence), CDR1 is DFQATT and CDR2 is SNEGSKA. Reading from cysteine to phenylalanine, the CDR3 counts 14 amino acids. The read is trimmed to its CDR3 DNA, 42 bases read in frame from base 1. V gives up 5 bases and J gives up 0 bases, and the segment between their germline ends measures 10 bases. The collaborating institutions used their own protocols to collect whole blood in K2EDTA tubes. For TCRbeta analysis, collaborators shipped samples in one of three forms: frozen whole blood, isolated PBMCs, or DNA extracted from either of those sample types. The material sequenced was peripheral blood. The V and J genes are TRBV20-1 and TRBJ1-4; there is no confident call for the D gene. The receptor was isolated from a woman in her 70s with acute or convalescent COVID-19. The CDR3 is CSARDAATNEKLFF. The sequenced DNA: TGCAGTGCTCGTGACGCGGCAACTAATGAAAAACTGTTTTTT.